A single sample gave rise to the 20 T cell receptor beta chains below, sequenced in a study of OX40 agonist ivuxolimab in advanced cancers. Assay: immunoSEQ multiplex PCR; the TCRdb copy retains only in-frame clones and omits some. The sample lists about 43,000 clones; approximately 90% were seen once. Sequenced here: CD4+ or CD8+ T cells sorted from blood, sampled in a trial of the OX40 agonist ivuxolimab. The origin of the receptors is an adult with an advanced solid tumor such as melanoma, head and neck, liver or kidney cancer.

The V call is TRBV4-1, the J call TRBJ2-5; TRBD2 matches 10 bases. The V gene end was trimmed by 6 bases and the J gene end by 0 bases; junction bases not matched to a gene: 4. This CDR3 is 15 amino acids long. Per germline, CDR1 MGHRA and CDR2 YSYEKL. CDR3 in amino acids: CASSPSGSNQETQYF. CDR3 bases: TGCGCCAGCAGTCCTAGCGGGAGCAACCAAGAGACCCAGTACTTC.

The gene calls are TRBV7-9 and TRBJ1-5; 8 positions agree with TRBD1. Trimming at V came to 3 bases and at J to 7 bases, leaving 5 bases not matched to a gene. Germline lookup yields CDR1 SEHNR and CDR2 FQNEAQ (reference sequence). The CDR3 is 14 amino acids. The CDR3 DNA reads TGTGCCAGCAGCTTGACAGGGGCGGGACAGCCCCAGCATTTT. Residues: CASSLTGAGQPQHF.

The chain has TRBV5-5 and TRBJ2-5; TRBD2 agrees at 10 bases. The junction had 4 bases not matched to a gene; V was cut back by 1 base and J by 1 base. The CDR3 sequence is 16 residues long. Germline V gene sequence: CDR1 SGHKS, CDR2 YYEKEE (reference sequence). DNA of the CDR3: TGTGCCAGCAGCTTGCCCCCTAGCGGGAGCCAAGAGACCCAGTACTTC. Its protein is CASSLPPSGSQETQYF. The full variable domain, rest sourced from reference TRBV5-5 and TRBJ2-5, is DAGVTQSPTHLIKTRGQQVTLRCSPISGHKSVSWYQQVLGQGPQFIFQYYEKEERGRGNFPDRFSARQFPNYSSELNVNALLLGDSALYLCASSLPPSGSQETQYFGPGTRLLVL.

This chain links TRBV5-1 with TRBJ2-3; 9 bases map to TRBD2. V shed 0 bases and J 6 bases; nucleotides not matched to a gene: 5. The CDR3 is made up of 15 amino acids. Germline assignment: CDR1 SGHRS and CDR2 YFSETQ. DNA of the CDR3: TGCGCCAGCAGCTTGGAAGCGGCGGGGGGGGATACGCAGTATTTT. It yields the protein CASSLEAAGGDTQYF.

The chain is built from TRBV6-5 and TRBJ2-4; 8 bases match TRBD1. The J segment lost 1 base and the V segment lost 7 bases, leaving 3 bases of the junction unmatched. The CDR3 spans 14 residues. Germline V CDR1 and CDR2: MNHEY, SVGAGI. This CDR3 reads CASTNRGAKNIQYF. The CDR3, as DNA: TGTGCCAGCACCAACAGGGGGGCCAAAAACATTCAGTACTTC.

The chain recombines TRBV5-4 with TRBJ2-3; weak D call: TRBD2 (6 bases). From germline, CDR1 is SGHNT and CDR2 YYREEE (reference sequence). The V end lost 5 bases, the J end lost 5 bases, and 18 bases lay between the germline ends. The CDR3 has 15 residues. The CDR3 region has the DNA TGTGCCAGCAGTGGGGGGTGGGAGGAACTAGATACGCAGTATTTT. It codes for CASSGGWEELDTQYF.

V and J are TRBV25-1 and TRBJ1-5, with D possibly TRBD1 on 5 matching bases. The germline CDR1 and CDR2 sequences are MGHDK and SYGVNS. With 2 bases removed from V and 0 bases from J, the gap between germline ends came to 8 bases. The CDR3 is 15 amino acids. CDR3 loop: CASSEKGFSNQPQHF. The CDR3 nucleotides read TGTGCCAGCAGTGAAAAGGGGTTTAGCAATCAGCCCCAGCATTTT. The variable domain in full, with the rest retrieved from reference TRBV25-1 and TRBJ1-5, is EADIYQTPRYLVIGTGKKITLECSQTMGHDKMYWYQQDPGMELHLIHYSYGVNSTEKGDLSSESTVSRIRTEHFPLTLESARPSHTSQYLCASSEKGFSNQPQHFGDGTRLSIL.

This chain's CDR3 is CASRILPNEQYF. The CDR3 nucleotides read TGTGCCAGCAGAATCCTCCCCAACGAGCAGTACTTC. The J gene is TRBJ2-7, the V gene TRBV28, with D unclear. The germline gives CDR1 MDHEN, CDR2 SYDVKM. This CDR3 comprises 12 residues. V lost 6 bases to trimming and J lost 5 bases, with 11 bases between them.

The chain's CDR3 is CASSTSVSGRANTGELFF. The CDR3 nucleotides read TGTGCCAGCAGCACCTCAGTTAGCGGGAGGGCTAACACCGGGGAGCTGTTTTTT. The chain employs TRBV28 and TRBJ2-2; 11 nucleotides match TRBD2. Germline V gene data show CDR1 as MDHEN and CDR2 as SYDVKM. CDR3 length equals 18 residues. After removal of 6 bases from V and 2 bases from J, the junction contained 11 bases not matched to a gene.

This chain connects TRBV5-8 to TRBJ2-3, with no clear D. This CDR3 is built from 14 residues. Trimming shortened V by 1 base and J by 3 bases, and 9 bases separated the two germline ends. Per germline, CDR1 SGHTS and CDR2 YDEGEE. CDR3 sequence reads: CASSLSRNTDTQYF. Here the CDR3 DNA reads TGTGCCAGCAGCTTGAGCAGGAATACAGATACGCAGTATTTT.

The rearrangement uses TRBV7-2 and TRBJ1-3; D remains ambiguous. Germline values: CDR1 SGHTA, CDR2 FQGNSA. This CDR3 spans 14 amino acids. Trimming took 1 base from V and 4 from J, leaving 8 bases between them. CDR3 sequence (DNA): TGTGCCAGCAGCTTAGTTGGTTTCGGAAACACCATATATTTT. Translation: CASSLVGFGNTIYF. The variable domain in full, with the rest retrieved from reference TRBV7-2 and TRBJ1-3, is GAGVSQSPSNKVTEKGKDVELRCDPISGHTALYWYRQSLGQGLEFLIYFQGNSAPDKSGLPSDRFSAERTGGSVSTLTIQRTQQEDSAVYLCASSLVGFGNTIYFGEGSWLTVV.

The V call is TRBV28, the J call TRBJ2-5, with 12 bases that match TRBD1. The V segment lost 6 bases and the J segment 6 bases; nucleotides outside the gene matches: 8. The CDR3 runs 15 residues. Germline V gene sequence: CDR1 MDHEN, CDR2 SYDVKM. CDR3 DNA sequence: TGTGCCAGCAGCCCGGGACAGGGGGCGTGGAAGACCCAGTACTTC. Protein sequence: CASSPGQGAWKTQYF.

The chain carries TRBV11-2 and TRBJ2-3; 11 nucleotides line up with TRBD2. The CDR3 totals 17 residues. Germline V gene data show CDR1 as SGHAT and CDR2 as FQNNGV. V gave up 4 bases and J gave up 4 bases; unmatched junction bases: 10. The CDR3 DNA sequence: TGTGCCAGCAGCTCCTTGTGGGTAGCGGGAGGGCCAGATACGCAGTATTTT. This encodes CASSSLWVAGGPDTQYF.

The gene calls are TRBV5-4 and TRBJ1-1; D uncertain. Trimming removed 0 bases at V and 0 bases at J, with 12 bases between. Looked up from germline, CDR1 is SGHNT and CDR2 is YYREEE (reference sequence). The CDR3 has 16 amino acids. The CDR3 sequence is CASSLGEGSMNTEAFF. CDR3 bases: TGTGCCAGCAGCTTGGGAGAGGGTTCCATGAACACTGAAGCTTTCTTT.

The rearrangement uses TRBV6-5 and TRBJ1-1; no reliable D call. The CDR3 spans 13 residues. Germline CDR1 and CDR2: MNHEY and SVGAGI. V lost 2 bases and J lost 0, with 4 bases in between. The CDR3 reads CASSYLLNTEAFF. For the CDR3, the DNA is TGTGCCAGCAGTTACCTGCTGAACACTGAAGCTTTCTTT.

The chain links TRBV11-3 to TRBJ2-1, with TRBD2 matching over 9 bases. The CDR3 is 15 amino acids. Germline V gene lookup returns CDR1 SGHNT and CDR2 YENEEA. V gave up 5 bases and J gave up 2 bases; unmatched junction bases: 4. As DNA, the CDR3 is TGTGCCAGCAGCCGACTAGCGGAAACCTACAATGAGCAGTTCTTC. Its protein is CASSRLAETYNEQFF. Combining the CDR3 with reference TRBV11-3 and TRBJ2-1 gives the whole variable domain EAGVVQSPRYKIIEKKQPVAFWCNPISGHNTLYWYLQNLGQGPELLIRYENEEAVDDSQLPKDRFSAERLKGVDSTLKIQPAELGDSAVYLCASSRLAETYNEQFFGPGTRLTVL.

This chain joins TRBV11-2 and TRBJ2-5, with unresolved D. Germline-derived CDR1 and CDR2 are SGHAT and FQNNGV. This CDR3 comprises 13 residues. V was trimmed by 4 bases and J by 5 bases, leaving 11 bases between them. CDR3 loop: CASSYPGPETQYF. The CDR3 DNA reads TGTGCCAGCAGCTACCCCGGGCCGGAGACCCAGTACTTC.

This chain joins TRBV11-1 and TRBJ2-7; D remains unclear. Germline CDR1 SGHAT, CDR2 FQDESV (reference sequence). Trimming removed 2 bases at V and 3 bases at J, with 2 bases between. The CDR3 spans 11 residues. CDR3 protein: CASSLNYEQYF. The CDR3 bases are TGTGCCAGCAGCTTAAACTACGAGCAGTACTTC.

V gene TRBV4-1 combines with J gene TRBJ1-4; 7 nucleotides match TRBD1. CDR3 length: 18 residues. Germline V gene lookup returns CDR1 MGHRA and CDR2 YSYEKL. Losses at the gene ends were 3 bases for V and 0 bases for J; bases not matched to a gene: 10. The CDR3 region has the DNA TGCGCCAGCAGCCAGACTCAGACAGGGTGGACAACTAATGAAAAACTGTTTTTT. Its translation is CASSQTQTGWTTNEKLFF.

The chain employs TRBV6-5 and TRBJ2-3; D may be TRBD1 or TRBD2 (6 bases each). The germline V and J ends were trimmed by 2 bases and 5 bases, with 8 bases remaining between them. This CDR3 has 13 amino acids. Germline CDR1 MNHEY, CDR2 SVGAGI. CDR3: CASSYRGEDTQYF. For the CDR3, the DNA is TGTGCCAGCAGTTACAGGGGGGAAGATACGCAGTATTTT.